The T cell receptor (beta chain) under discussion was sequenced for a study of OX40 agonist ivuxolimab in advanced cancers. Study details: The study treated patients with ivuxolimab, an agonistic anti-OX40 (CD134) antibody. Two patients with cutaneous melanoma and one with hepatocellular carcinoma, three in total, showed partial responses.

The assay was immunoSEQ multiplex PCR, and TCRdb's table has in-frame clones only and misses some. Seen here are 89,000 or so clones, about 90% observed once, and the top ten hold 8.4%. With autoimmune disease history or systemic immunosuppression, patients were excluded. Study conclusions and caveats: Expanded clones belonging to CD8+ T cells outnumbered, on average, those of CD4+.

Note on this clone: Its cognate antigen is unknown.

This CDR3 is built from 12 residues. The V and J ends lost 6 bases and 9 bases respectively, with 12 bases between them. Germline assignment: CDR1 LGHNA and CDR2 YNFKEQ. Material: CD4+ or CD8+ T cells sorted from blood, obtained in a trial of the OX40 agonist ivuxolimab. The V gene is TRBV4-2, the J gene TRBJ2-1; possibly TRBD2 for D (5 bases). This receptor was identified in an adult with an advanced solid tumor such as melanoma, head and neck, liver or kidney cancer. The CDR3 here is CASRASFGEQFF. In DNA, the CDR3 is TGTGCCAGCAGAGCTAGCTTTGGTGAGCAGTTCTTC.